This T cell receptor (beta chain) was obtained from a study of blood T cell repertoires in COVID-19. Study at large: Material from acute and convalescent COVID-19 was sourced from the United States, Italy and Spain. T cells, B-cell-depleted T cells, or PBMCs provided the cDNA or gDNA that served as material.

Authors' analysis steps: Reference gene primer amplification gave nucleated cell count estimates. Only in-frame clones appear in the TCRdb table, and some are missing; sequencing was by immunoSEQ multiplex PCR. Clonal size and the V and J genes are those of that table, whereas D and trimming came from the DNA. Of around 43,000 clones in the sample, roughly 84% are singletons; the top ten hold 30% to 35%. This clonotype originated in a woman older than 75 with acute or convalescent COVID-19. The specimen sequenced was peripheral blood.

In nucleotides, the CDR3 is TGCGCCAGCAGCCCCGGGACCGGGGGGATTGAGCAGTTCTTC. Translating it yields CASSPGTGGIEQFF. The chain has TRBV5-1 and TRBJ2-1; 7 bases are shared with TRBD2. Germline loops: CDR1 SGHRS, CDR2 YFSETQ. Trimming at V came to 4 bases and at J to 9 bases, leaving 10 bases not matched to a gene. CDR3 size: 14 residues.